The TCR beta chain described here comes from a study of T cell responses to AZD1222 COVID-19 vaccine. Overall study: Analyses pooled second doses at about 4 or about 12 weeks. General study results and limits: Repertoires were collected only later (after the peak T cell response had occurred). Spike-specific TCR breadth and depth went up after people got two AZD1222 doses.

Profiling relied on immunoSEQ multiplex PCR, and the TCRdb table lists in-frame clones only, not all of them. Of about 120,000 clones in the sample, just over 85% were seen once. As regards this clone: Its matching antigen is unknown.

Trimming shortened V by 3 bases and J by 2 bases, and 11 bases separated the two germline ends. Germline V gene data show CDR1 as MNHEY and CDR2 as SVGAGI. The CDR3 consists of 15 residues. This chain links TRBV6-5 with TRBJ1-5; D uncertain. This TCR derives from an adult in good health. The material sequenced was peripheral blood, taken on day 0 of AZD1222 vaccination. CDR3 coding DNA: TGTGCCAGCAGTTATAGCACAGCAGGCAATCAGCCCCAGCATTTT. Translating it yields CASSYSTAGNQPQHF.